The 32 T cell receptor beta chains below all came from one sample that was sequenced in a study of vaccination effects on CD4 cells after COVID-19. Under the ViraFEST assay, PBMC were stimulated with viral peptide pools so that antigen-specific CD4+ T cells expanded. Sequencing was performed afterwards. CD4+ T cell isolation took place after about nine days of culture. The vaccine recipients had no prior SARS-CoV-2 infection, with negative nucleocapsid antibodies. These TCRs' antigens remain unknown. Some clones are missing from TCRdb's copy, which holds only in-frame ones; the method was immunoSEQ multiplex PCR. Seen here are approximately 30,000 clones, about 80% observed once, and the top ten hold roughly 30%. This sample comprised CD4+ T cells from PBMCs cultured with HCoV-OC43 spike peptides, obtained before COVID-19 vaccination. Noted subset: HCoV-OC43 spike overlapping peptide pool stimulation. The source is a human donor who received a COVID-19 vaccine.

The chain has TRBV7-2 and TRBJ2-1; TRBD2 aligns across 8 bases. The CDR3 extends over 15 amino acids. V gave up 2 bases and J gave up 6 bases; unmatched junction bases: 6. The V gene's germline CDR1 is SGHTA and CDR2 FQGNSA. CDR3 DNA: TGTGCCAGCAGCTTAAGCGGGAGCCCTGCCAATGAGCAGTTCTTC. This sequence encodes CASSLSGSPANEQFF.

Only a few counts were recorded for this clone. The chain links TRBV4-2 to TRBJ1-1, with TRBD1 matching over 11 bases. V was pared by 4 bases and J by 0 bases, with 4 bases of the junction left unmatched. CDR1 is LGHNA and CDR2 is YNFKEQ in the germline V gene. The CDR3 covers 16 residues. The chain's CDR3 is CASSPEDRGLNTEAFF. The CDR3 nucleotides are TGTGCCAGCAGCCCCGAGGACAGGGGGCTGAACACTGAAGCTTTCTTT.

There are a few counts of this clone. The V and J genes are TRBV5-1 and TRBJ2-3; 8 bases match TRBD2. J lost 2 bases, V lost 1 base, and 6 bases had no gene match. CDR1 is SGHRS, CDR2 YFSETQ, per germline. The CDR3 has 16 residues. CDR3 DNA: TGCGCCAGCAGCTTGTGGGCTAGCGGGTTCACAGATACGCAGTATTTT. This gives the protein CASSLWASGFTDTQYF.

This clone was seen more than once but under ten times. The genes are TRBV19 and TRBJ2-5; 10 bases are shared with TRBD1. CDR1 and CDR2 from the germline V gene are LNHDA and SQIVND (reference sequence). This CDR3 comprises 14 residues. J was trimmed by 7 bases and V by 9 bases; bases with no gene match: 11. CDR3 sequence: CASYDGTGVGTQYF. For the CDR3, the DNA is TGTGCCAGCTACGACGGGACAGGGGTGGGGACCCAGTACTTC. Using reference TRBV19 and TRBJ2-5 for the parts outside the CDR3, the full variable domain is DGGITQSPKYLFRKEGQNVTLSCEQNLNHDAMYWYRQDPGQGLRLIYYSQIVNDFQKGDIAEGYSVSREKKESFPLTVTSAQKNPTAFYLCASYDGTGVGTQYFGPGTRLLVL.

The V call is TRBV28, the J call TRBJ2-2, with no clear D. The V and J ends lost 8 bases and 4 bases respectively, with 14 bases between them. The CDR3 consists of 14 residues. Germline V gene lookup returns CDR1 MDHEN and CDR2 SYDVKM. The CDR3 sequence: CASHRAVGTGELFF. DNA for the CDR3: TGTGCCAGCCATCGGGCGGTGGGCACCGGGGAGCTGTTTTTT. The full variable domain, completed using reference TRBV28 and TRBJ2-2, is DVKVTQSSRYLVKRTGEKVFLECVQDMDHENMFWYRQDPGLGLRLIYFSYDVKMKEKGDIPEGYSVSREKKERFSLILESASTNQTSMYLCASHRAVGTGELFFGEGSRLTVL.

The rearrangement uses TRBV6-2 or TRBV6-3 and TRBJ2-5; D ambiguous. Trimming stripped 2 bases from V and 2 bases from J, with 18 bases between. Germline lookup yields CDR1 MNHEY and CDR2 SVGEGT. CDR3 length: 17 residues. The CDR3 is CASSYGPLGPPQETQYF. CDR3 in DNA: TGTGCCAGCAGTTACGGCCCGTTAGGGCCCCCACAAGAGACCCAGTACTTC.

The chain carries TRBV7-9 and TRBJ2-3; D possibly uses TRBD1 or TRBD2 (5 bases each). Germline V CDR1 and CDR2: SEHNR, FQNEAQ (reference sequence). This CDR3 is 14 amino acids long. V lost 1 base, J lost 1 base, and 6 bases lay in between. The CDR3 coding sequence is TGTGCCAGCAGCTTAGGGGGACGCACAGATACGCAGTATTTT. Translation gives CASSLGGRTDTQYF.

CDR3 residues: CASGGTGLTDTQYF. For the CDR3, the DNA is TGCGCCAGCGGGGGGACAGGCCTCACAGATACGCAGTATTTT. The genes are TRBV5-1 and TRBJ2-3, with 8 bases aligning to TRBD1. CDR1 is SGHRS and CDR2 is YFSETQ in the germline V gene. The CDR3 covers 14 residues. The J segment lost 2 bases and the V segment lost 7 bases, leaving 6 bases of the junction unmatched.

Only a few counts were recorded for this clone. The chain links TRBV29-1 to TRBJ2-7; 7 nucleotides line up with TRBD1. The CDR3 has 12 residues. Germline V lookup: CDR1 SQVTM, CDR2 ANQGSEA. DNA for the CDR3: TGCAGAATTACCGGACAGGTCTACGAGCAGTACTTC. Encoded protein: CRITGQVYEQYF.

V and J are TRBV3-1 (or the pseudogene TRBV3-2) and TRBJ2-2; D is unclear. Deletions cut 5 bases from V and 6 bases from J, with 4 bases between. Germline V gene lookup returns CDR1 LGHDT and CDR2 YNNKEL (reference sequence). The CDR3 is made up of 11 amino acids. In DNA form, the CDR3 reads TGTGCCAGCAGCGGCCCCGGGGAGCTGTTTTTT. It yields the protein CASSGPGELFF.

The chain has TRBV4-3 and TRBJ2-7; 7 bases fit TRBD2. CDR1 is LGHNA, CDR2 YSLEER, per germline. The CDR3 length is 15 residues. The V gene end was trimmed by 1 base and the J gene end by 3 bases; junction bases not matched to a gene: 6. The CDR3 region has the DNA TGCGCCAGCAGCCAAGTGGGCGGGGGAGGCTACGAGCAGTACTTC. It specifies CASSQVGGGGYEQYF.

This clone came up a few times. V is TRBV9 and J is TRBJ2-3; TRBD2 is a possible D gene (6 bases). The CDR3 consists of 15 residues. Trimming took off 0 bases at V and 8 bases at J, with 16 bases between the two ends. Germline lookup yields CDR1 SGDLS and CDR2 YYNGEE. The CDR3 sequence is CASSVAGRVGGTQYF. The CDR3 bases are TGTGCCAGCAGCGTAGCAGGCAGGGTCGGGGGTACGCAGTATTTT.

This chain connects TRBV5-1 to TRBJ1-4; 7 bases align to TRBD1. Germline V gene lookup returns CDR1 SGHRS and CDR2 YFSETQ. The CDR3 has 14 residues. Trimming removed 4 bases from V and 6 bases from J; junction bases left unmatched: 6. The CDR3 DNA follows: TGCGCCAGCAGCGCGACAGGGATAGATGAAAAACTGTTTTTT. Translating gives CASSATGIDEKLFF.

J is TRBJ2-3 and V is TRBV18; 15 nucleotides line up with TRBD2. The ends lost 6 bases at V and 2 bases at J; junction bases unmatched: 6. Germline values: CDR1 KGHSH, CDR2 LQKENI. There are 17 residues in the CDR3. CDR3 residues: CASSPGLAGGHTDTQYF. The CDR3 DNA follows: TGTGCCAGCTCGCCGGGACTAGCGGGGGGCCACACAGATACGCAGTATTTT.

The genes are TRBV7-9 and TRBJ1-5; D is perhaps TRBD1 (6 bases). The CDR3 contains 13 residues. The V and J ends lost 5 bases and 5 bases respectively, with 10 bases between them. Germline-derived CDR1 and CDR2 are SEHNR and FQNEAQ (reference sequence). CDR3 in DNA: TGTGCCAGCAGCCATAGGGGGTATCAGCCCCAGCATTTT. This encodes CASSHRGYQPQHF. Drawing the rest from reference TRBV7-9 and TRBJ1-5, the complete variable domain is DTGVSQNPRHKITKRGQNVTFRCDPISEHNRLYWYRQTLGQGPEFLTYFQNEAQLEKSRLLSDRFSAERPKGSFSTLEIQRTEQGDSAMYLCASSHRGYQPQHFGDGTRLSIL.

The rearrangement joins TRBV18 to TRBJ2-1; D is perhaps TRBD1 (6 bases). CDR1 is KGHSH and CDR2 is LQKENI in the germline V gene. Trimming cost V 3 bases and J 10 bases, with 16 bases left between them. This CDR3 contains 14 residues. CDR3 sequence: CASSPEITGPEQFF. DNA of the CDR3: TGTGCCAGCTCACCCGAGATTACAGGGCCCGAGCAGTTCTTC.

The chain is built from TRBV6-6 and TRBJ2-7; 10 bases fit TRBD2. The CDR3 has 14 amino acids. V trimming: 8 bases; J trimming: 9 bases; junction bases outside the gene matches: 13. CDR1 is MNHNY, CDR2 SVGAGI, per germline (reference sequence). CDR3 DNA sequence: TGTGCCAGCGGGCCGGGGAGCGGGAGGGCCGCGCAGTACTTC. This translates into CASGPGSGRAAQYF.

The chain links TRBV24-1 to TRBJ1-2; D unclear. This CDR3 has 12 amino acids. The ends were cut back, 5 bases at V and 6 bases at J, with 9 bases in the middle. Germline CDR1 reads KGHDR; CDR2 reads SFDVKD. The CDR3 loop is CATSGRPNGYTF. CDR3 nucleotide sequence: TGTGCCACCAGTGGGAGGCCAAATGGCTACACCTTC.

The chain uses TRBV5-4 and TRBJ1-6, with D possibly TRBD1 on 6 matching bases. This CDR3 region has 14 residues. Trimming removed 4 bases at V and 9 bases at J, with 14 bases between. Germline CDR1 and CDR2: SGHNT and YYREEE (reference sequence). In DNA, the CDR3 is TGTGCCAGCAGCATTAACAGGGAGGGTTCACCCCTCCACTTT. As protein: CASSINREGSPLHF.

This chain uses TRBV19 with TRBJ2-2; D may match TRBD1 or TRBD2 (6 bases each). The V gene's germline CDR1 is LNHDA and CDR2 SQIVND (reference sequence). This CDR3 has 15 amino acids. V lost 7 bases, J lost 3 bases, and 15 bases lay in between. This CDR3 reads CASTDDRRDTGELFF. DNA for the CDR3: TGTGCCAGTACCGACGACAGGAGGGACACCGGGGAGCTGTTTTTT.

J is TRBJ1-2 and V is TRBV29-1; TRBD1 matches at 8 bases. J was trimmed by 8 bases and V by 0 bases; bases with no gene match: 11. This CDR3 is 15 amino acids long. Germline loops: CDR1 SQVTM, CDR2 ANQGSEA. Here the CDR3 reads CSVEDPFGQGYGYTF. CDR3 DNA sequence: TGCAGCGTTGAAGATCCATTCGGACAGGGTTACGGCTACACCTTC.

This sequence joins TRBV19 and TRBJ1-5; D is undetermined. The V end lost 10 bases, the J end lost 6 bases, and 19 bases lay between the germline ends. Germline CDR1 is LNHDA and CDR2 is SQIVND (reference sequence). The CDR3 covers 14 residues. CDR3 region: CANTRELPRQPQHF. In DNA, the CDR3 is TGTGCCAATACCCGGGAACTGCCGCGTCAGCCCCAGCATTTT.

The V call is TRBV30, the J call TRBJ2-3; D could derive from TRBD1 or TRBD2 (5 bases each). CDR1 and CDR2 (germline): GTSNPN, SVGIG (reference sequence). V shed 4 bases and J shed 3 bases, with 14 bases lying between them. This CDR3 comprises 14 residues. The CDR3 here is CAWKPGTLTDTQYF. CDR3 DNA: TGTGCCTGGAAACCCGGGACGCTAACAGATACGCAGTATTTT.

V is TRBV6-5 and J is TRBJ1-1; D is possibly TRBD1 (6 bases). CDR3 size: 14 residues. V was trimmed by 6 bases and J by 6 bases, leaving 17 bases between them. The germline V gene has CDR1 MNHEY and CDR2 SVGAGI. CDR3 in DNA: TGTGCCAGCAGGCCGTCAGGGGCCCCGTCTGAAGCTTTCTTT. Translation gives CASRPSGAPSEAFF.

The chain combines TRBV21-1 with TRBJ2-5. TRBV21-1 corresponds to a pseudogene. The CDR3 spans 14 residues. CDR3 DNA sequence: TGTGCCAGCCCCCAATGGGGAACAGAAGAGACCCAGTACTTC. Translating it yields CASPQWGTEETQYF.

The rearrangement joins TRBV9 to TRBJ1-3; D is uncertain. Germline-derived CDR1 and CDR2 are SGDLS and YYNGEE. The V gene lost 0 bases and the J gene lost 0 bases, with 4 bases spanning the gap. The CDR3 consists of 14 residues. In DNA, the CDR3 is TGTGCCAGCAGCGTAGAGTTCTCTGGAAACACCATATATTTT. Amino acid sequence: CASSVEFSGNTIYF.

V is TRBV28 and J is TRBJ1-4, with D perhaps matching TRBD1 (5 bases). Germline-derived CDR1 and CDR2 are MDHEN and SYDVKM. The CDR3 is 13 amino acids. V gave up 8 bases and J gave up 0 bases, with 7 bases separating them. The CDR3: CASGAPTNEKLFF. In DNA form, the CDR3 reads TGTGCCAGCGGGGCTCCAACTAATGAAAAACTGTTTTTT.

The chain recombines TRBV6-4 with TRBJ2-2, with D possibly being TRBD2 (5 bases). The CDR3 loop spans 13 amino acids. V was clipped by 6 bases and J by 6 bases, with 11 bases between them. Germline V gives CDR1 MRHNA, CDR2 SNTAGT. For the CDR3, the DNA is TGTGCCAGCAGAATTACTAGTTCCGGGGAGCTGTTTTTT. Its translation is CASRITSSGELFF.

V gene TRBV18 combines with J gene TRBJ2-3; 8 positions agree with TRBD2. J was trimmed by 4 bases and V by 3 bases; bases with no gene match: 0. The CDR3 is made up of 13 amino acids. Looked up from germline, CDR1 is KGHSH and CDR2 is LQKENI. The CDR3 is CASSPGGADTQYF. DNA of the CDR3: TGTGCCAGCTCACCCGGGGGGGCAGATACGCAGTATTTT. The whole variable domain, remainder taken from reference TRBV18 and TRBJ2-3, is NAGVMQNPRHLVRRRGQEARLRCSPMKGHSHVYWYRQLPEEGLKFMVYLQKENIIDESGMPKERFSAEFPKEGPSILRIQQVVRGDSAAYFCASSPGGADTQYFGPGTRLTVL.

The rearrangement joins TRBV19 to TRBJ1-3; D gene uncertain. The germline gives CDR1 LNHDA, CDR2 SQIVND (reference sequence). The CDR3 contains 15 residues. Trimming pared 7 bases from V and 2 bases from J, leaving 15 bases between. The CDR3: CASTPLAATGNTIYF. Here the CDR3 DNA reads TGTGCCAGTACCCCTTTAGCGGCGACTGGAAACACCATATATTTT.

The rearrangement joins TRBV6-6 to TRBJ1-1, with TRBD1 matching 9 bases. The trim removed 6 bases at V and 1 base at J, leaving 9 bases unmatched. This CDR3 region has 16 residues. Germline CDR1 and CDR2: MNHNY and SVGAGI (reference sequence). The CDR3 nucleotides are TGTGCCAGCAGACCGGGACAGGGAGCATCGAACACTGAAGCTTTCTTT. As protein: CASRPGQGASNTEAFF.

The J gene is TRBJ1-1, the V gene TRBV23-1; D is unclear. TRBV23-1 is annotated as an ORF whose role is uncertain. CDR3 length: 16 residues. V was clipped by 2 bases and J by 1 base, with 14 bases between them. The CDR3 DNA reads TGCGCCAGCAGTCAAAAACCACGGAGAGGGAACACTGAAGCTTTCTTT. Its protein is CASSQKPRRGNTEAFF.